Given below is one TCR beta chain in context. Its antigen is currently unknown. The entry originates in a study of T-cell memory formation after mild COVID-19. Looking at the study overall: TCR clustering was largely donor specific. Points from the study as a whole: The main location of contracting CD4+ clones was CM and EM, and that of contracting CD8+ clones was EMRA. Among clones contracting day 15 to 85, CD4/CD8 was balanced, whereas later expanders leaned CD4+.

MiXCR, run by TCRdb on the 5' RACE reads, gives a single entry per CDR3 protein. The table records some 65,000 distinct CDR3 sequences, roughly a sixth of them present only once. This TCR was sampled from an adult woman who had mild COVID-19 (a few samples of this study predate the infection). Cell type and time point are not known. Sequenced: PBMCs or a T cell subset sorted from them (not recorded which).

The CDR3 DNA is TGTGCCAGCAGCCACACAGACTCCTATAATTCACCCCTCCACTTT. Translated, it gives CASSHTDSYNSPLHF. The rearrangement links TRBV27 to TRBJ1-6; D is ambiguous. The CDR3 contains 15 residues. With 6 bases removed from V and 0 bases from J, the gap between germline ends came to 9 bases. Germline V gene lookup returns CDR1 MNHEY and CDR2 SMNVEV (reference sequence).